This T cell receptor (beta chain) was retrieved from a study of beta chain features in type 1 diabetes. Expressed TCRB transcripts were sequenced after all isolated RNA was converted to cDNA. Using immunoSEQ multiplex PCR, the repertoire was profiled, and TCRdb retains in-frame clones only, with some absent. The sample lists roughly 290,000 clones, 8% occurring once. In its sample, this clone was seen many times. The same CDR3 arises from other DNA sequences in this sample as well. The CDR3 covers 15 residues. Trimming cost V 3 bases and J 4 bases, with 13 bases left between them. The germline CDR1 and CDR2 sequences are MDHEN and SYDVKM.

Sample: central memory CD4+ T cells from blood. The source of this sequence is a woman aged 18 to 35 in good health. The chain joins TRBV28 to TRBJ1-5; D possibly corresponds to TRBD1 (6 bases). CDR3 sequence: CASSLTGARNQPQHF. CDR3 sequence (DNA): TGTGCCAGCAGTTTGACGGGGGCGAGGAATCAGCCCCAGCATTTT.